The sample holds a few counts of the clone carrying this TCR beta chain. The data stem from a study of control samples from healthy donors and cancer patients. The repertoire was sequenced with immunoSEQ multiplex PCR; TCRdb's copy has only in-frame clones and lacks some. Of about 120,000 clones in the sample, around 87% were seen once. V was cut by 3 bases and J by 5 bases, with 19 bases left in between. CDR1 KGHSH and CDR2 LQKENI come from the germline V gene. The CDR3 has 17 residues. The TCR sequence derives from a man aged 55 to 70 in good health. The chain joins TRBV18 to TRBJ2-2, with no clear D. The sequenced material came from blood. The CDR3 nucleotides are TGTGCCAGCTCACCCACTATAGGTTACCCGGAGACCGGGGAGCTGTTTTTT. Its protein product is CASSPTIGYPETGELFF.